The subject of this entry is one T cell receptor beta chain. The CDR3 runs 15 residues. The ends lost 2 bases at V and 10 bases at J; junction bases unmatched: 16. The germline gives CDR1 GTSNPN, CDR2 SVGIG (reference sequence). The data stem from a study of control samples from healthy donors and cancer patients. Libraries were prepared by immunoSEQ multiplex PCR; TCRdb keeps only in-frame clonotypes and omits some of them. The table has around 200,000 clones, about 93% seen once. This chain uses TRBV30 with TRBJ1-1; the match to TRBD1 covers 7 bases. This receptor was taken from a man younger than 35 in good health. Sequencing was performed on blood. DNA for the CDR3: TGTGCCTGGAGTCCGAGCACAGGGGCCGCTTTGGGAGCTTTCTTT. Protein product: CAWSPSTGAALGAFF.